One sample yielded the 27 T cell receptor beta chains listed below, sequenced in a study of shared clonotypes between healthy human individuals. Measured with immunoSEQ multiplex PCR; TCRdb has only the in-frame clones, and not every one. This repertoire shows 530,000 or so clones, almost 80% found once; its top ten account for 9.5% to 15%. Material: PBMCs. The receptors derive from a woman in her 40s in good health. Some clones in this sample may be carry-over from other donors' samples.

The CDR3 DNA reads TGTGCCAGCAGTGGGGGGACTAGCGGGATTACTTCAGGCGAGCAGTACTTC. It yields the protein CASSGGTSGITSGEQYF. This chain links TRBV2 with TRBJ2-7; 13 bases map to TRBD2. Trimming took 4 bases from V and 6 from J; bases not matched to a gene: 12. The CDR3 is made up of 17 amino acids. CDR1 is SNHLY and CDR2 is FYNNEI in the germline V gene. The full variable domain, completed using reference TRBV2 and TRBJ2-7, is EPEVTQTPSHQVTQMGQEVILRCVPISNHLYFYWYRQILGQKVEFLVSFYNNEISEKSEIFDDQFSVERPDGSNFTLKIRSTKLEDSAMYFCASSGGTSGITSGEQYFGPGTRLTVT.

V gene TRBV6-6 combines with J gene TRBJ1-2, with a possible D match to TRBD1 (6 bases). CDR1 is MNHNY and CDR2 is SVGAGI in the germline V gene (reference sequence). V lost 6 bases and J 1 base, leaving 15 bases between the germline ends. The CDR3 sequence is 15 residues long. The DNA of the CDR3 is TGTGCCAGCAGCAGAGGGGGGAGTCATAACTATGGCTACACCTTC. Translated, it gives CASSRGGSHNYGYTF.

The chain carries TRBV5-4 and TRBJ2-1; the match to TRBD2 covers 8 bases. The germline gives CDR1 SGHNT, CDR2 YYREEE (reference sequence). V dropped 0 bases and J dropped 1; count of bases not matched to a gene: 9. This CDR3 spans 18 amino acids. The CDR3 is CASSLGGASGQSYNEQFF. The CDR3 DNA reads TGTGCCAGCAGCTTGGGGGGGGCTAGCGGGCAATCCTACAATGAGCAGTTCTTC.

The V gene is TRBV4-1, the J gene TRBJ2-4; D unresolved. Trimming stripped 0 bases from V and 8 bases from J, with 5 bases between. The germline gives CDR1 MGHRA, CDR2 YSYEKL. The CDR3 is made up of 12 amino acids. CDR3 bases: TGCGCCAGCAGCCAAGATAGGGACATTCAGTACTTC. Its translation: CASSQDRDIQYF.

V gene TRBV5-1 combines with J gene TRBJ2-7; D is possibly TRBD1 (6 bases). Trimming took off 0 bases at V and 3 bases at J, with 10 bases between the two ends. Germline V gene lookup returns CDR1 SGHRS and CDR2 YFSETQ. The CDR3 runs to 14 residues. The CDR3 DNA follows: TGCGCCAGCAGCTTGGGACAGGAGAACTACGAGCAGTACTTC. The encoded protein is CASSLGQENYEQYF.

The chain uses TRBV9 and TRBJ2-6, with 9 bases aligning to TRBD1. The CDR3 extends over 18 amino acids. Germline values: CDR1 SGDLS, CDR2 YYNGEE. The V segment lost 2 bases and the J segment 2 bases; nucleotides outside the gene matches: 8. CDR3 protein: CASSVPRTGETGANVLTF. The DNA for the CDR3 is TGTGCCAGCAGCGTCCCCCGGACAGGGGAGACTGGGGCCAACGTCCTGACTTTC.

This clone was detected only once. The CDR3 sequence: CASSLTGTGGPQHNEQFF. In nucleotides, the CDR3 is TGTGCCAGCAGCTTAACCGGGACAGGGGGCCCCCAACACAATGAGCAGTTCTTC. This sequence joins TRBV7-3 and TRBJ2-1; 12 bases map to TRBD1. Germline V gene sequence: CDR1 SGHTA, CDR2 FQGTGA. The CDR3 runs to 18 residues. V was pared by 0 bases and J by 5 bases, with 8 bases of the junction left unmatched.

The CDR3 reads CASSPGLAGGLYEQYF. The CDR3 DNA sequence: TGTGCCAGCAGCCCCGGACTAGCGGGAGGTCTCTACGAGCAGTACTTC. V usage is TRBV14 and J usage is TRBJ2-7; 14 bases align to TRBD2. The CDR3 runs 16 residues. With 4 bases clipped from V and 3 bases from J, the junction kept 5 bases outside the gene matches. Germline CDR1 and CDR2: SGHDN and FVKESK. The full variable domain, with the rest looked up from reference TRBV14 and TRBJ2-7, is EAGVTQFPSHSVIEKGQTVTLRCDPISGHDNLYWYRRVMGKEIKFLLHFVKESKQDESGMPNNRFLAERTGGTYSTLKVQPAELEDSGVYFCASSPGLAGGLYEQYFGPGTRLTVT.

V is TRBV7-9 and J is TRBJ2-2; D might be TRBD2 (5 bases). Germline V gene sequence: CDR1 SEHNR, CDR2 FQNEAQ (reference sequence). V was trimmed by 5 bases and J by 5 bases, leaving 15 bases between them. This CDR3 has 15 amino acids. The CDR3 DNA follows: TGTGCCAGCAGCCTGATTCCAGGAGGTACCGGGGAGCTGTTTTTT. Translated: CASSLIPGGTGELFF.

The J gene is TRBJ1-5, the V gene TRBV7-2, with a weak D call TRBD1 (5 bases). V lost 2 bases, J lost 5 bases, and 7 bases lay in between. Germline values: CDR1 SGHTA, CDR2 FQGNSA. The CDR3 extends over 13 amino acids. CDR3 DNA: TGTGCCAGCAGCTTATCAGGGTATCAGCCCCAGCATTTT. Encoded protein: CASSLSGYQPQHF.

The chain recombines TRBV27 with TRBJ2-3; D is undetermined. In germline, CDR1 is MNHEY, CDR2 SMNVEV (reference sequence). CDR3 length equals 14 residues. Trimming removed 5 bases from V and 0 bases from J, with 9 bases in between. CDR3 sequence: CASSLTPSTDTQYF. CDR3 sequence (DNA): TGTGCCAGCAGTCTTACTCCTAGCACAGATACGCAGTATTTT.

The V call is TRBV15, the J call TRBJ2-7, with D perhaps matching TRBD2 (5 bases). The CDR3 runs 15 residues. Trimming took 0 bases from V and 5 from J, leaving 14 bases between them. Germline values: CDR1 LNHNV, CDR2 YYDKDF (reference sequence). The CDR3 loop is CATSREDSMRHEQYF. In DNA form, the CDR3 reads TGTGCCACCAGCAGAGAGGACTCGATGCGCCACGAGCAGTACTTC.

The chain uses TRBV5-1 and TRBJ2-1, with D possibly matching TRBD2 (5 bases). Germline-derived CDR1 and CDR2 are SGHRS and YFSETQ. Trimming left V 1 base short and J 1 base short, with 12 bases between. The CDR3 has 16 residues. The CDR3 sequence is CASSLMGSRSYNEQFF. The CDR3 coding sequence is TGCGCCAGCAGCTTGATGGGGAGCCGGTCCTACAATGAGCAGTTCTTC.

This clone turned up a few times. V gene TRBV5-1 combines with J gene TRBJ2-2; 8 bases line up with TRBD1. V dropped 4 bases and J dropped 6; count of bases not matched to a gene: 5. Germline CDR1 and CDR2: SGHRS and YFSETQ. The CDR3 consists of 14 residues. CDR3 amino acids: CASSLQGAAGELFF. The CDR3 DNA sequence: TGCGCCAGCAGCCTCCAGGGGGCAGCCGGGGAGCTGTTTTTT. Filled out from reference TRBV5-1 and TRBJ2-2, the complete variable domain reads KAGVTQTPRYLIKTRGQQVTLSCSPISGHRSVSWYQQTPGQGLQFLFEYFSETQRNKGNFPGRFSGRQFSNSRSEMNVSTLELGDSALYLCASSLQGAAGELFFGEGSRLTVL.

The rearrangement joins TRBV6-1 to TRBJ2-7; 7 bases are a match to TRBD1. This CDR3 contains 15 residues. Germline CDR1 reads MNHNS; CDR2 reads SASEGT. Losses at the gene ends were 3 bases for V and 5 bases for J; bases not matched to a gene: 10. This CDR3 is CASSDGPGQFHEQYF. DNA for the CDR3: TGTGCCAGCAGTGACGGTCCGGGACAGTTCCACGAGCAGTACTTC.

V is TRBV7-3 and J is TRBJ2-5, with a possible D match to TRBD2 (6 bases). The length of the CDR3 is 15 residues. Germline CDR1 SGHTA, CDR2 FQGTGA. Trimming pared 3 bases from V and 2 bases from J, leaving 13 bases between. The chain's CDR3 is CASSLGSGTQETQYF. The CDR3 DNA reads TGTGCCAGCAGCTTGGGTAGCGGTACTCAAGAGACCCAGTACTTC.

This clone occurred a few times. V is TRBV19 and J is TRBJ1-4; TRBD1 agrees at 7 bases. CDR1 and CDR2 from the germline V gene are LNHDA and SQIVND (reference sequence). This CDR3 has 13 residues. Losses at the gene ends were 9 bases for V and 7 bases for J; bases not matched to a gene: 8. DNA for the CDR3: TGTGCCAGCCACAGGGGACGCGGTGAAAAACTGTTTTTT. The encoded protein is CASHRGRGEKLFF. The full variable domain, with the rest looked up from reference TRBV19 and TRBJ1-4, is DGGITQSPKYLFRKEGQNVTLSCEQNLNHDAMYWYRQDPGQGLRLIYYSQIVNDFQKGDIAEGYSVSREKKESFPLTVTSAQKNPTAFYLCASHRGRGEKLFFGSGTQLSVL.

The chain employs TRBV9 and TRBJ2-1; 10 positions agree with TRBD1. The CDR3 length is 15 residues. The junction had 2 bases not matched to a gene; V was cut back by 0 bases and J by 5 bases. From germline, CDR1 is SGDLS and CDR2 YYNGEE. CDR3 sequence (DNA): TGTGCCAGCAGCGTAGGTGGGACAGGGGACAATGAGCAGTTCTTC. Its protein product is CASSVGGTGDNEQFF.

This chain connects TRBV11-1 to TRBJ2-7; 13 positions agree with TRBD2. The CDR3 totals 16 residues. The V gene's germline CDR1 is SGHAT and CDR2 FQDESV (reference sequence). V trimming: 1 base; J trimming: 1 base; junction bases outside the gene matches: 1. The DNA of the CDR3 is TGTGCCAGCAGCTTAGGGACTAGCGGGAGATCCTACGAGCAGTACTTC. It is translated as CASSLGTSGRSYEQYF.

V is TRBV7-9 and J is TRBJ2-7; TRBD2 agrees at 9 bases. Germline V gene sequence: CDR1 SEHNR, CDR2 FQNEAQ (reference sequence). The CDR3 has 18 amino acids. The ends lost 3 bases at V and 3 bases at J; junction bases unmatched: 15. The CDR3 reads CASSLVSSGRGEYYEQYF. DNA for the CDR3: TGTGCCAGCAGCTTGGTGAGTAGCGGGAGAGGGGAGTACTACGAGCAGTACTTC.

The chain carries TRBV30 and TRBJ1-2; a possible D gene is TRBD1 (5 bases). CDR1 and CDR2 (germline): GTSNPN, SVGIG (reference sequence). Trimming removed 2 bases from V and 9 bases from J, with 16 bases in between. The CDR3 totals 13 residues. CDR3 sequence reads: CAWSRGTVDRYTF. For the CDR3, the DNA is TGTGCCTGGAGTCGGGGCACAGTTGATCGCTACACCTTC.

This clone has just a few counts. Additional DNA sequences in this sample encode the identical CDR3. The chain joins TRBV7-2 to TRBJ2-5; D is undetermined. V was pared by 5 bases and J by 5 bases, with 9 bases between. Germline CDR1 is SGHTA and CDR2 is FQGNSA. The CDR3 runs to 12 residues. In DNA form, the CDR3 reads TGTGCCAGCAGCCTAGGAGTGGAGACCCAGTACTTC. It yields the protein CASSLGVETQYF.

V usage is TRBV6-5 and J usage is TRBJ2-1; the D is unclear. There are 13 residues in the CDR3. The germline CDR1 and CDR2 sequences are MNHEY and SVGAGI. The V end was cut by 6 bases, the J end by 0 bases, with 6 bases between. The DNA of the CDR3 is TGTGCCAGCAGGAGAGACTCCTACAATGAGCAGTTCTTC. Translated: CASRRDSYNEQFF.

With respect to this clone: At one end, the junction sequence differs from germline, possibly due to a read error. Other DNA sequences in this specimen translate into the identical CDR3. The chain couples TRBV7-7 to TRBJ2-7; 8 nucleotides align to TRBD2. Germline lookup yields CDR1 SSHAT and CDR2 FNYEAQ (reference sequence). CDR3 size: 18 residues. In DNA form, the CDR3 reads TGTGCTAGCAGCTTAACTAAGCGGGAGCAAGTGCTTCCCTACGAGCAGTACTTC. This encodes CASSLTKREQVLPYEQYF.

The V and J genes are TRBV4-2 and TRBJ1-2; a possible D gene is TRBD1 (5 bases). CDR3 length: 15 residues. The V end lost 4 bases, the J end lost 2 bases, and 14 bases lay between the germline ends. The V gene's germline CDR1 is LGHNA and CDR2 YNFKEQ. CDR3 nucleotides: TGTGCCAGCAGCCCTCAGGGCAGGCTCAACTATGGCTACACCTTC. Amino acid sequence: CASSPQGRLNYGYTF.

The chain is built from TRBV6-5 and TRBJ2-7, with D hard to call. Trimming stripped 0 bases from V and 2 bases from J, with 11 bases between. The CDR3 length is 15 residues. The germline V gene has CDR1 MNHEY and CDR2 SVGAGI. The CDR3, as DNA: TGTGCCAGCAGTTACTCGATCGACAAAGCCTACGAGCAGTACTTC. Protein sequence: CASSYSIDKAYEQYF.

J is TRBJ2-3 and V is TRBV28, with 7 bases matching TRBD2. The CDR3 is made up of 15 amino acids. The germline gives CDR1 MDHEN, CDR2 SYDVKM. V was pared by 5 bases and J by 4 bases, with 9 bases of the junction left unmatched. CDR3 nucleotide sequence: TGTGCCAGCAGTCTGTGGCGGGAGAGCGCAGATACGCAGTATTTT. It translates to CASSLWRESADTQYF.